This record looks at one TCR beta chain sequence and its context. The CDR3 has 13 residues. Germline loops: CDR1 SGHRS, CDR2 YFSETQ. V shed 4 bases and J shed 7 bases, with 14 bases lying between them. This sample is part of a study of blood T cell repertoires in COVID-19. Background on the study: T cells, B-cell-depleted T cells, or PBMCs provided the cDNA or gDNA that served as material.

Generated by immunoSEQ multiplex PCR, the TCRdb table keeps only in-frame clones and is missing some. The table records about 60,000 clones, roughly 90% of them present only once. The receptor comes from an older woman with active COVID-19. This chain uses TRBV5-1 with TRBJ1-1; no definite D call. The sequenced sample consisted of peripheral blood. CDR3 DNA: TGCGCCAGCAGCAGGCGGGAGGTTGGTGAAGCTTTCTTT. It yields the protein CASSRREVGEAFF.